Following are 28 T cell receptor beta chains from one sample sequenced in a study of blood T cells in healthy people across ages. Using a J-beta primer mix together with a sample-barcoded 5' primer, a second PCR was run for roughly 7 to 11 cycles. TCRdb reanalysed the 5' RACE reads using MiXCR and keeps one entry per CDR3 protein. Altogether around 2 million distinct CDR3 sequences are present, about two fifths being singletons, with the ten largest covering 20% to 25%. The source material was blood. All receptors come from a human donor in good health.

The rearrangement joins TRBV6-6 to TRBJ2-7; weak D call: TRBD2 (6 bases). V dropped 6 bases and J dropped 4 bases, with 13 bases sitting between them. Germline V gene data show CDR1 as MNHNY and CDR2 as SVGAGI (reference sequence). The CDR3 is 13 residues long. The CDR3 sequence: CASRDGGIYEQYF. The CDR3 nucleotides read TGTGCCAGCAGGGACGGGGGAATTTACGAGCAGTACTTC.

The sample holds a few counts of this clonotype. The J gene is TRBJ1-2, the V gene TRBV5-1, with a weak D call TRBD1 (6 bases). The CDR3 extends over 15 amino acids. Trimming left V 4 bases short and J 4 bases short, with 17 bases between. Germline values: CDR1 SGHRS, CDR2 YFSETQ. CDR3 in DNA: TGCGCCAGCAGCCCTGGACAGTTAGGGCCCTATGGCTACACCTTC. This gives the protein CASSPGQLGPYGYTF.

This sequence joins TRBV7-2 and TRBJ2-3, with unresolved D. The CDR3 has 13 amino acids. The V and J ends lost 1 base and 7 bases respectively, with 9 bases between them. CDR1 is SGHTA and CDR2 is FQGNSA in the germline V gene. The CDR3 DNA is TGTACCAGCAGCTTAGGACCGCTTTATACGCAGTATTTT. It translates to CTSSLGPLYTQYF.

This chain's CDR3 is CASSFTTFGGDSTDTQYF. The CDR3 DNA is TGTGCCAGCAGTTTTACTACCTTTGGAGGGGACAGCACAGATACGCAGTATTTT. The chain carries TRBV12-3 or TRBV12-4 and TRBJ2-3, with D possibly matching TRBD2 (6 bases). The CDR3 has 18 amino acids. Trimming took 3 bases from V and 0 from J, leaving 19 bases between them.

The chain uses TRBV4-1 and TRBJ2-2, with D perhaps TRBD1 (5 bases). Germline-derived CDR1 and CDR2 are MGHRA and YSYEKL. The V gene lost 3 bases and the J gene lost 2 bases, with 13 bases spanning the gap. The CDR3 length is 16 residues. The CDR3 protein is CASSHHQGGNTGELFF. The CDR3 DNA sequence: TGCGCCAGCAGCCACCATCAGGGCGGCAACACCGGGGAGCTGTTTTTT.

A word on this clonotype: One junction end disagrees with the germline gene, perhaps due to a read error. The gene calls are TRBV2 and TRBJ1-2; D is perhaps TRBD1 (5 bases). Germline lookup yields CDR1 SNHLY and CDR2 FYNNEI. The CDR3 runs 14 residues. The CDR3 sequence is CASSEATVNYGCTF. DNA for the CDR3: TGTGCCAGCAGTGAAGCGACAGTTAACTATGGCTGCACCTTC.

This chain links TRBV7-2 with TRBJ1-2, with a possible D match to TRBD1 (6 bases). Germline V CDR1 and CDR2: SGHTA, FQGNSA. The germline V and J ends were trimmed by 5 bases and 1 base, with 14 bases remaining between them. The CDR3 runs 15 residues. CDR3 DNA: TGTGCCAGCAGCCTCCACCGGGACATTAACTATGGCTACACCTTC. As protein: CASSLHRDINYGYTF.

In this sample, this clonotype turned up many times. The chain links TRBV10-3 to TRBJ1-2; no clear D. The CDR3 has 12 amino acids. V shed 0 bases and J shed 7 bases, with 6 bases lying between them. CDR1 is ENHRY, CDR2 SYGVKD, per germline. The CDR3 DNA is TGTGCCATCAGTGAGTCGGAGGGTGGCTACACCTTC. It translates to CAISESEGGYTF.

This clonotype was seen only a few times. The V gene is TRBV28, the J gene TRBJ1-1, with D possibly matching TRBD1 (5 bases). The CDR3 has 14 amino acids. With 5 bases removed from V and 7 bases from J, the gap between germline ends came to 17 bases. The germline CDR1 and CDR2 sequences are MDHEN and SYDVKM. CDR3: CASSPGTGKSEAFF. The CDR3 nucleotides read TGTGCCAGCAGTCCAGGGACTGGGAAAAGTGAAGCTTTCTTT.

V and J are TRBV29-1 and TRBJ2-1; D gene unclear. The CDR3 consists of 11 residues. V was trimmed by 6 bases and J by 7 bases, leaving 10 bases between them. The germline CDR1 and CDR2 sequences are SQVTM and ANQGSEA. The CDR3 region has the DNA TGCAGCGTCCGGGCTGGGAATGAGCAGTTCTTC. The encoded protein is CSVRAGNEQFF.

This chain connects TRBV12-3 or TRBV12-4 to TRBJ1-4; perhaps TRBD1 as D (5 bases). The CDR3 is 16 residues long. V was clipped by 3 bases and J by 0 bases, with 11 bases between them. The CDR3 DNA sequence: TGTGCCAGCAGTTTTGGATTGGGGGCAACTAATGAAAAACTGTTTTTT. Protein sequence: CASSFGLGATNEKLFF.

The chain employs TRBV29-1 and TRBJ1-4, with D possibly matching TRBD1 (5 bases). Germline CDR1 is SQVTM and CDR2 is ANQGSEA. This CDR3 has 14 amino acids. With 6 bases removed from V and 8 bases from J, the gap between germline ends came to 19 bases. The CDR3 loop reads CSVAPRAGGEKLFF. In nucleotides, the CDR3 is TGCAGCGTCGCCCCTAGGGCTGGGGGGGAAAAACTGTTTTTT.

This rearrangement joins TRBV4-2 to TRBJ2-1; 7 positions match TRBD2. CDR1 and CDR2 from the germline V gene are LGHNA and YNFKEQ. V gave up 4 bases and J gave up 7 bases; unmatched junction bases: 13. This CDR3 spans 16 amino acids. As DNA, the CDR3 is TGTGCCAGCAGCCTGAGCCCAGCGGGGACGAGTAATGAGCAGTTCTTC. Translated: CASSLSPAGTSNEQFF.

This clonotype appeared a single time. The chain couples TRBV5-1 to TRBJ1-1, with TRBD1 identical over 11 bases. The germline V gene has CDR1 SGHRS and CDR2 YFSETQ. The V segment lost 6 bases and the J segment 7 bases; nucleotides outside the gene matches: 5. The CDR3 consists of 13 residues. DNA of the CDR3: TGCGCCAGCAATAGGGACAGGGGGATTGAAGCTTTCTTT. Translating it yields CASNRDRGIEAFF.

V is TRBV6-7 and J is TRBJ1-5; D might be TRBD1 (5 bases). TRBV6-7 is assigned to the ORF class and has an uncertain function. This CDR3 region has 15 residues. The germline V and J ends were trimmed by 5 bases and 5 bases, with 16 bases remaining between them. CDR3 protein: CASSPRGEFDQPQHF. CDR3 bases: TGTGCCAGCAGTCCCCGAGGGGAATTCGATCAGCCCCAGCATTTT.

This clonotype has at least ten counts. This chain links TRBV6-4 with TRBJ2-2; D ambiguous. The CDR3 extends over 12 amino acids. V was pared by 3 bases and J by 4 bases, with 3 bases between. CDR1 and CDR2 (germline): MRHNA, SNTAGT. CDR3: CASSEGTGELFF. CDR3 in DNA: TGTGCCAGCAGTGAGGGCACCGGGGAGCTGTTTTTT.

The rearrangement uses TRBV4-3 and TRBJ1-2; 8 positions match TRBD1. Germline V CDR1 and CDR2: LGHNA, YSLEER. The V and J ends lost 3 bases and 6 bases, in that order; junction bases with no gene match: 12. The CDR3 consists of 16 residues. CDR3 coding DNA: TGCGCCAGCAGCCAGGGGTTGACAGGGGTCTTGGATGGCTACACCTTC. This codes for CASSQGLTGVLDGYTF.

This sequence joins TRBV29-1 and TRBJ2-5; 11 bases agree with TRBD2. This CDR3 contains 14 residues. Trimming took 6 bases from V and 1 from J; bases not matched to a gene: 4. CDR1 and CDR2 (germline): SQVTM, ANQGSEA. The CDR3 is CSVALAGVQETQYF. CDR3 bases: TGCAGCGTAGCACTAGCGGGGGTCCAAGAGACCCAGTACTTC. Full variable domain (missing parts from reference TRBV29-1 and TRBJ2-5): SAVISQKPSRDICQRGTSLTIQCQVDSQVTMMFWYRQQPGQSLTLIATANQGSEATYESGFVIDKFPISRPNLTFSTLTVSNMSPEDSSIYLCSVALAGVQETQYFGPGTRLLVL.

The chain combines TRBV27 with TRBJ2-1; D gene ambiguous. The germline V gene has CDR1 MNHEY and CDR2 SMNVEV (reference sequence). The ends were cut back, 6 bases at V and 3 bases at J, with 12 bases in the middle. The CDR3 is made up of 14 amino acids. CDR3 protein: CASREMVRYNEQFF. As DNA, the CDR3 is TGTGCCAGCAGAGAAATGGTTCGCTACAATGAGCAGTTCTTC.

This sequence joins TRBV7-9 and TRBJ1-5, with no clear D. Trimming took 4 bases from V and 2 from J, leaving 12 bases between them. The germline V gene has CDR1 SEHNR and CDR2 FQNEAQ (reference sequence). CDR3 length: 15 amino acids. The chain's CDR3 is CASSSTKAGNQPQHF. CDR3 nucleotides: TGTGCCAGCAGCTCCACTAAGGCGGGCAATCAGCCCCAGCATTTT.

This chain joins TRBV29-1 and TRBJ1-2, with D hard to call. V lost 7 bases and J lost 1, with 10 bases in between. The germline V gene has CDR1 SQVTM and CDR2 ANQGSEA. The CDR3 has 12 amino acids. The CDR3 is CSAQSINYGYTF. As DNA, the CDR3 is TGCAGCGCCCAATCCATTAACTATGGCTACACCTTC.

This chain uses TRBV27 with TRBJ1-2; D gene unclear. The CDR3 runs 14 residues. Germline CDR1 is MNHEY and CDR2 is SMNVEV (reference sequence). With 5 bases removed from V and 5 bases from J, the gap between germline ends came to 15 bases. The CDR3 region has the DNA TGTGCCAGCAGTCCGACTGGGATGCGATATGGCTACACCTTC. This codes for CASSPTGMRYGYTF.

The J gene is TRBJ2-3, the V gene TRBV4-3, with 7 nucleotides matching TRBD1. The ends lost 1 base at V and 3 bases at J; junction bases unmatched: 7. CDR1 is LGHNA, CDR2 YSLEER, per germline. This CDR3 has 16 amino acids. The CDR3 here is CASSQARDSSTDTQYF. The CDR3 DNA is TGCGCCAGCAGCCAAGCAAGGGACAGCTCAACAGATACGCAGTATTTT.

The gene calls are TRBV27 and TRBJ1-4; no firm D call. The length of the CDR3 is 15 residues. Deletions cut 4 bases from V and 7 bases from J, with 16 bases between. Germline V gene data show CDR1 as MNHEY and CDR2 as SMNVEV (reference sequence). The CDR3 spells CASSSRDLRGEKLFF. DNA for the CDR3: TGTGCCAGCAGTTCCCGGGATCTACGAGGTGAAAAACTGTTTTTT.

This clonotype was recorded a few times. The chain recombines TRBV20-1 with TRBJ2-7; D is perhaps TRBD1 (6 bases). CDR1 and CDR2 (germline): DFQATT, SNEGSKA (reference sequence). CDR3 length: 14 residues. Trimming removed 3 bases from V and 2 bases from J, with 14 bases in between. CDR3 DNA: TGCAGTGCTAGTGCAGGGTCAGGGGCCTACGAGCAGTACTTC. Translated: CSASAGSGAYEQYF.

This chain connects TRBV12-3 or TRBV12-4 to TRBJ1-2, with unresolved D. V lost 8 bases, J lost 6 bases, and 22 bases lay in between. The CDR3 runs 15 residues. Here the CDR3 reads CASRANLAVYDGYTF. The CDR3 nucleotides read TGTGCCAGCCGCGCGAATCTAGCGGTTTATGATGGCTACACCTTC.

This clonotype was seen many times. This chain uses TRBV7-9 with TRBJ2-7, with D perhaps given as TRBD1 or TRBD2 (5 bases each). The CDR3 runs 14 residues. Per the germline V gene, CDR1 is SEHNR and CDR2 is FQNEAQ (reference sequence). V was trimmed by 3 bases and J by 3 bases, leaving 12 bases between them. Here the CDR3 DNA reads TGTGCCAGCAGCTTTCGGGGCCAGGACTACGAGCAGTACTTC. This gives the protein CASSFRGQDYEQYF. Using reference TRBV7-9 and TRBJ2-7 for the parts outside the CDR3, the full variable domain is DTGVSQNPRHKITKRGQNVTFRCDPISEHNRLYWYRQTLGQGPEFLTYFQNEAQLEKSRLLSDRFSAERPKGSFSTLEIQRTEQGDSAMYLCASSFRGQDYEQYFGPGTRLTVT.

Notes on this clonotype: One end of the junction varies from germline; a read error may be responsible. The genes are TRBV20-1 and TRBJ2-1, with 10 bases that match TRBD1. The CDR3 is 14 amino acids. CDR1 and CDR2 from the germline V gene are DFQATT and SNEGSKA (reference sequence). For the CDR3, the DNA is TGCAGTGCTGGACAGGGGGATGTCTACAATGAGCAGGTCTTC. This translates into CSAGQGDVYNEQVF.